Presented here are 32 T cell receptor beta chains from one specimen sequenced in a study of blood T cell repertoires in COVID-19 (dated by TCRdb to 2020 to 2022). To prepare the library, the immunoSEQ multiplex PCR assay was applied. Held by TCRdb, this immuneACCESS table contains in-frame sequences only and omits some clones. Under half of the omission traces to an unresolved V gene where checked; the cause of the rest is unknown. The sample table shows approximately 61,000 clones, and around 85% are seen once. The top ten clones comprise around 6% of the sample. The source material was peripheral blood. These receptors all stem from a woman in her 70s with acute or convalescent COVID-19.

CDR3 loop: CASSSSGQGGEQFF. In DNA, the CDR3 is TGTGCCAGCTCTTCATCGGGACAGGGGGGTGAGCAGTTCTTC. The chain has TRBV18 and TRBJ2-1, with 11 bases fitting TRBD1. The germline gives CDR1 KGHSH, CDR2 LQKENI. CDR3 size: 14 residues. Unmatched junction bases numbered 7, after V lost 6 bases and J lost 9 bases.

The CDR3 nucleotides are TGCGCCAGCAGCCAAGCGGGACAGTTTAACTATGGCTACACCTTC. It is translated as CASSQAGQFNYGYTF. The chain recombines TRBV4-1 with TRBJ1-2; 7 positions agree with TRBD1. Germline assignment: CDR1 MGHRA and CDR2 YSYEKL. Trimming cost V 1 base and J 1 base; bases outside gene matches: 3. The CDR3 sequence is 15 residues long.

This chain links TRBV28 with TRBJ2-7, with D maybe TRBD2 (7 bases). The V and J ends lost 6 bases and 2 bases respectively, with 14 bases between them. CDR3 size: 14 residues. CDR1 is MDHEN and CDR2 is SYDVKM in the germline V gene. The CDR3 DNA is TGTGCCAGCAGAGAGGGCGGGGGCCCCTACGAGCAGTACTTC. Protein product: CASREGGGPYEQYF.

The chain is built from TRBV11-3 and TRBJ2-2, with 8 positions matching TRBD2. The CDR3 has 18 residues. CDR1 and CDR2 (germline): SGHNT, YENEEA. The junction had 10 bases not matched to a gene; V was cut back by 4 bases and J by 0 bases. The DNA of the CDR3 is TGTGCCAGCAGCTCCCCACTCACTAGCGGAGCGAACACCGGGGAGCTGTTTTTT. Protein: CASSSPLTSGANTGELFF.

V and J are TRBV2 and TRBJ1-3; the D gene is possibly TRBD1 (5 bases). Germline V gene data show CDR1 as SNHLY and CDR2 as FYNNEI. The CDR3 covers 17 residues. Trimming cost V 6 bases and J 0 bases, with 18 bases left between them. The CDR3 protein is CASRGLFQTVSGNTIYF. The CDR3 DNA follows: TGTGCCAGCAGGGGCCTTTTCCAGACAGTCTCTGGAAACACCATATATTTT.

The chain links TRBV3-1 (or the pseudogene TRBV3-2) to TRBJ1-2; D is uncertain. Trimming shortened V by 1 base and J by 6 bases, and 12 bases separated the two germline ends. CDR1 LGHDT and CDR2 YNNKEL come from the germline V gene (reference sequence). The CDR3 covers 14 residues. DNA of the CDR3: TGTGCCAGCAGCCAAGGTACCACGACTCATGGCTACACCTTC. This gives the protein CASSQGTTTHGYTF.

The chain links TRBV18 to TRBJ2-7; maybe TRBD1 (6 bases). Looked up from germline, CDR1 is KGHSH and CDR2 is LQKENI. V lost 2 bases and J lost 0, with 8 bases in between. This CDR3 has 14 amino acids. DNA for the CDR3: TGTGCCAGCTCACCATACAGGGACTCCTACGAGCAGTACTTC. It encodes CASSPYRDSYEQYF.

The J gene is TRBJ1-2, the V gene TRBV18; weak D call: TRBD1 (6 bases). Trimming took 3 bases from V and 4 from J, leaving 12 bases between them. This CDR3 region has 14 residues. The germline gives CDR1 KGHSH, CDR2 LQKENI. The CDR3 loop is CASSPPGTLYGYTF. DNA for the CDR3: TGTGCCAGCTCACCCCCCGGGACACTCTATGGCTACACCTTC.

This rearrangement joins TRBV5-6 to TRBJ2-3; D unclear. The V gene lost 4 bases and the J gene lost 1 base, with 7 bases spanning the gap. Germline CDR1 SGHDT, CDR2 YYEEEE. The CDR3 covers 13 residues. CDR3 sequence: CASSDRGTDTQYF. In DNA form, the CDR3 reads TGTGCCAGCAGCGATCGGGGCACAGATACGCAGTATTTT.

The chain combines TRBV18 with TRBJ1-5; D perhaps matches TRBD1 (5 bases). The CDR3 extends over 16 amino acids. Germline V gives CDR1 KGHSH, CDR2 LQKENI. Between the trimmed V and J ends, which lost 6 bases and 2 bases, there was a span of 17 bases. Here the CDR3 DNA reads TGTGCCAGCTCGCCCCCTGGAGGGACCGGCAATCAGCCCCAGCATTTT. This encodes CASSPPGGTGNQPQHF.

The CDR3 here is CASSLLQLANYGYTF. The CDR3 region has the DNA TGTGCCAGCAGCTTATTACAGCTTGCTAACTATGGCTACACCTTC. The chain couples TRBV7-9 to TRBJ1-2; D is uncertain. CDR1 is SEHNR, CDR2 FQNEAQ, per germline (reference sequence). V lost 2 bases and J 0 bases, leaving 10 bases between the germline ends. The CDR3 runs 15 residues.

The rearrangement uses TRBV19 and TRBJ2-4; unclear D gene. The CDR3 consists of 13 residues. The V gene lost 5 bases and the J gene lost 10 bases, with 15 bases spanning the gap. Looked up from germline, CDR1 is LNHDA and CDR2 is SQIVND (reference sequence). The CDR3 DNA sequence: TGTGCCAGTAGTTTATCTCGAGGTCAAATTCAGTACTTC. This sequence encodes CASSLSRGQIQYF. Full variable domain (remainder filled in from reference TRBV19 and TRBJ2-4): DGGITQSPKYLFRKEGQNVTLSCEQNLNHDAMYWYRQDPGQGLRLIYYSQIVNDFQKGDIAEGYSVSREKKESFPLTVTSAQKNPTAFYLCASSLSRGQIQYFGAGTRLSVL.

V is TRBV11-2 and J is TRBJ1-3, with D unclear. V lost 5 bases to trimming and J lost 8 bases, with 10 bases between them. The germline gives CDR1 SGHAT, CDR2 FQNNGV. The CDR3 is 12 amino acids. In nucleotides, the CDR3 is TGTGCCAGCAGCCCAGGTAGAGACACCATATATTTT. Encoded protein: CASSPGRDTIYF.

The chain is built from TRBV28 and TRBJ2-7; the match to TRBD1 covers 7 bases. V gave up 5 bases and J gave up 4 bases; unmatched junction bases: 11. CDR1 is MDHEN and CDR2 is SYDVKM in the germline V gene. The CDR3 has 15 residues. The DNA of the CDR3 is TGTGCCAGCAGTCCCACCGGGACAGCGTTATACGAGCAGTACTTC. It yields the protein CASSPTGTALYEQYF. Using reference TRBV28 and TRBJ2-7 for the parts outside the CDR3, the full variable domain is DVKVTQSSRYLVKRTGEKVFLECVQDMDHENMFWYRQDPGLGLRLIYFSYDVKMKEKGDIPEGYSVSREKKERFSLILESASTNQTSMYLCASSPTGTALYEQYFGPGTRLTVT.

This chain connects TRBV13 to TRBJ2-7; 8 bases align to TRBD2. The CDR3 covers 15 residues. Germline loops: CDR1 PRHDT, CDR2 FYEKMQ (reference sequence). Losses at the gene ends were 5 bases for V and 2 bases for J; bases not matched to a gene: 8. CDR3 protein: CASSLKPGLAYEQYF. The DNA for the CDR3 is TGTGCCAGCAGCCTTAAGCCGGGACTAGCCTACGAGCAGTACTTC. The complete variable domain, with remaining parts taken from reference TRBV13 and TRBJ2-7, reads AAGVIQSPRHLIKEKRETATLKCYPIPRHDTVYWYQQGPGQDPQFLISFYEKMQSDKGSIPDRFSAQQFSDYHSELNMSSLELGDSALYFCASSLKPGLAYEQYFGPGTRLTVT.

The chain couples TRBV20-1 to TRBJ2-4, with a weak D call TRBD2 (7 bases). The CDR3 runs 15 residues. Germline assignment: CDR1 DFQATT and CDR2 SNEGSKA (reference sequence). V was clipped by 3 bases and J by 4 bases, with 16 bases between them. This CDR3 is CSASPRGAPKNIQYF. The CDR3 DNA follows: TGCAGTGCTAGTCCCCGGGGGGCGCCGAAAAACATTCAGTACTTC.

The rearrangement uses TRBV18 and TRBJ1-2; 8 bases map to TRBD1. V lost 2 bases to trimming and J lost 6 bases; unmatched junction nucleotides: 14. The CDR3 length is 17 residues. Per the germline V gene, CDR1 is KGHSH and CDR2 is LQKENI. The CDR3, as DNA: TGTGCCAGCTCACCAAGTGGACAGGGTCTCGACCACGATGGCTACACCTTC. Encoded protein: CASSPSGQGLDHDGYTF. The full variable domain, completed using reference TRBV18 and TRBJ1-2, is NAGVMQNPRHLVRRRGQEARLRCSPMKGHSHVYWYRQLPEEGLKFMVYLQKENIIDESGMPKERFSAEFPKEGPSILRIQQVVRGDSAAYFCASSPSGQGLDHDGYTFGSGTRLTVV.

On this clone: Additional DNA sequences in this sample encode the identical CDR3. The chain uses TRBV7-9 and TRBJ1-6; possibly TRBD1 for D (5 bases). Germline V gene lookup returns CDR1 SEHNR and CDR2 FQNEAQ (reference sequence). The CDR3 is 15 residues long. V shed 5 bases and J shed 5 bases, with 13 bases lying between them. The CDR3, as DNA: TGTGCCAGCAGCCTTAGAACAGGCAATAATTCACCCCTCCACTTT. It is translated as CASSLRTGNNSPLHF.

The rearrangement joins TRBV3-1 (or the pseudogene TRBV3-2) to TRBJ2-1, with 10 bases that match TRBD2. The CDR3 runs to 19 residues. Germline V lookup: CDR1 LGHDT, CDR2 YNNKEL (reference sequence). V shed 2 bases, J shed 6 bases, and the junction held 16 bases outside the gene matches. The CDR3: CASSQNGALSGGARNEQFF. CDR3 in DNA: TGTGCCAGCAGCCAAAACGGAGCCCTGAGCGGGGGGGCCCGCAATGAGCAGTTCTTC.

The chain has TRBV5-4 and TRBJ1-6; TRBD1 agrees at 8 bases. From germline, CDR1 is SGHNT and CDR2 YYREEE (reference sequence). CDR3 length: 14 residues. Trimming took 2 bases from V and 10 from J; bases not matched to a gene: 5. CDR3 in DNA: TGTGCCAGCAGCTTAGGACAGGGCAAATCACCCCTCCACTTT. Translation gives CASSLGQGKSPLHF.

This chain joins TRBV7-3 and TRBJ2-2; D not resolved. Looked up from germline, CDR1 is SGHTA and CDR2 is FQGTGA. The CDR3 spans 13 residues. Trimming pared 1 base from V and 6 bases from J, leaving 6 bases between. In DNA, the CDR3 is TGTGCCAGCAGCTTAATGTGGCCCGGGGAGCTGTTTTTT. As protein: CASSLMWPGELFF.

This CDR3 reads CASSEKINYPETQYF. The CDR3 DNA sequence: TGTGCCAGCAGTGAAAAGATAAACTACCCGGAGACCCAGTACTTC. The chain carries TRBV6-1 and TRBJ2-5; D unclear. The CDR3 extends over 15 amino acids. Germline V gene data show CDR1 as MNHNS and CDR2 as SASEGT. V lost 2 bases and J lost 5, with 15 bases in between.

This sequence joins TRBV6-5 and TRBJ2-3, with a tentative D call TRBD2 (5 bases). V lost 0 bases to trimming and J lost 1 base, with 5 bases between them. From germline, CDR1 is MNHEY and CDR2 SVGAGI. The CDR3 totals 14 residues. The CDR3: CASSYSGGTDTQYF. The CDR3 region has the DNA TGTGCCAGCAGTTACTCCGGGGGCACAGATACGCAGTATTTT.

This chain links TRBV7-2 with TRBJ2-3, with 7 bases aligning to TRBD2. From germline, CDR1 is SGHTA and CDR2 FQGNSA. The trim removed 8 bases at V and 3 bases at J, leaving 8 bases unmatched. This CDR3 spans 14 amino acids. The CDR3 here is CASRRPGGTDTQYF. For the CDR3, the DNA is TGTGCCAGCCGAAGGCCGGGGGGAACAGATACGCAGTATTTT.

This chain connects TRBV5-1 to TRBJ2-7; TRBD1 aligns across 7 bases. The CDR3 runs to 14 residues. CDR1 and CDR2 (germline): SGHRS, YFSETQ. Germline trimming cut 4 bases from V and 7 bases from J; bases unmatched to any gene: 11. In nucleotides, the CDR3 is TGCGCCAGCAGCACCTGGACAGGCCAGTGGGAGCAGTACTTC. Protein product: CASSTWTGQWEQYF.

The chain combines TRBV18 with TRBJ1-1; D is unresolved. This CDR3 is 14 amino acids long. V was trimmed by 2 bases and J by 1 base, leaving 8 bases between them. Looked up from germline, CDR1 is KGHSH and CDR2 is LQKENI. The CDR3 bases are TGTGCCAGCTCACCAGTCTCGGGGAACACTGAAGCTTTCTTT. This gives the protein CASSPVSGNTEAFF.

The J gene is TRBJ1-2, the V gene TRBV4-3; D remains ambiguous. This CDR3 has 16 amino acids. Trimming shortened V by 1 base and J by 0 bases, and 12 bases separated the two germline ends. Germline V gives CDR1 LGHNA, CDR2 YSLEER. The CDR3 coding sequence is TGCGCCAGCAGCCAAGTGTTGGAGGGAGCTAACTATGGCTACACCTTC. This sequence encodes CASSQVLEGANYGYTF.

The chain couples TRBV7-9 to TRBJ1-2; the match to TRBD1 covers 11 bases. Germline V gene sequence: CDR1 SEHNR, CDR2 FQNEAQ (reference sequence). This CDR3 has 15 amino acids. V lost 5 bases to trimming and J lost 7 bases; unmatched junction nucleotides: 9. The CDR3 coding sequence is TGTGCCAGCAGCCGAGGGACAGGGGGAAAGGGTGGCTACACCTTC. The encoded protein is CASSRGTGGKGGYTF.

This clone was picked up one time. V is TRBV7-8 and J is TRBJ2-2; TRBD2 agrees at 7 bases. From germline, CDR1 is SGHVS and CDR2 FQNEAQ. The CDR3 covers 16 residues. The junction had 5 bases not matched to a gene; V was cut back by 1 base and J by 3 bases. The CDR3 is CASSLVGGVYTGELFF. CDR3 bases: TGTGCCAGCAGCTTAGTTGGGGGGGTTTACACCGGGGAGCTGTTTTTT.

The rearrangement joins TRBV5-1 to TRBJ1-1; 8 positions match TRBD1. Germline CDR1 and CDR2: SGHRS and YFSETQ. The CDR3 is 11 amino acids. Trimming at V came to 3 bases and at J to 10 bases, leaving 2 bases not matched to a gene. The CDR3 coding sequence is TGCGCCAGCAGCTATGACAGGGGAGCTTTCTTT. Amino acids: CASSYDRGAFF.

The CDR3 protein is CASSKKGDRDLSYEQYF. The CDR3 coding sequence is TGTGCCAGCAGCAAAAAGGGGGACAGGGATCTTTCCTACGAGCAGTACTTC. The rearrangement joins TRBV21-1 to TRBJ2-7; whether TRBD1, the table's D call, matches the DNA was not checked. TRBV21-1 is marked as a pseudogene. CDR3 length: 17 amino acids.

This chain uses TRBV6-6 with TRBJ2-3; 13 bases are a match to TRBD2. The CDR3 runs 16 residues. CDR1 is MNHNY, CDR2 SVGAGI, per germline (reference sequence). V trimming: 5 bases; J trimming: 4 bases; junction bases outside the gene matches: 6. CDR3 sequence: CASSKTSGGPPDTQYF. The CDR3 nucleotides are TGTGCCAGCAGTAAGACTAGCGGGGGGCCCCCAGATACGCAGTATTTT.